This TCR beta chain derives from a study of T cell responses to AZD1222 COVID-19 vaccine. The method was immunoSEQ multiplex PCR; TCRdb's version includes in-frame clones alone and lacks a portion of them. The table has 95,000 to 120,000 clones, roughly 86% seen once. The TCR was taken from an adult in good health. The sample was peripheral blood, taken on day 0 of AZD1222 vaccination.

The CDR3 nucleotides read TGTGCCAGCAGTTGGACAGGGATGGGAAATTCACCCCTCCACTTT. Amino acid sequence: CASSWTGMGNSPLHF. V and J are TRBV27 and TRBJ1-6, with 8 bases aligning to TRBD1. The CDR3 loop spans 15 amino acids. After removal of 4 bases from V and 7 bases from J, the junction contained 6 bases not matched to a gene. Germline V gene sequence: CDR1 MNHEY, CDR2 SMNVEV (reference sequence).